The rows below give T cell receptor beta chains drawn from one sample of a study of identical twins. TCRdb independently ran MiXCR on the 5' RACE reads; one entry per CDR3 protein. The sample shows roughly 1.6 million distinct CDR3 sequences, around a third of them seen only once. Sequences were obtained from cord blood. The receptors originated from a newborn girl in good health. CDR3s include the opening cysteine and the closing phenylalanine or tryptophan. D genes are given only for firm matches. Some rows have no size entry. The others give once, few or many, or a class for an expanded clone.

j_call v_call d_call clone_size cdr3_nt cdr3_aa
TRBJ1-1 TRBV7-2 TRBD1 . TGTGCCAGCAGCTTATCCGGGACAGGGGAGAGAGCTTTCTTT CASSLSGTGERAFF
TRBJ1-2 TRBV19 . . TGTGCCAGTAGTATTCGGGAGGGTCCGTTCTATGGCTACACCTTC CASSIREGPFYGYTF
TRBJ2-6 TRBV12-3/TRBV12-4 TRBD2 few TGTGCCAGCAGTACCGGGACTAGGTTCTCTGGGGCCAACGTCCTGACTTTC CASSTGTRFSGANVLTF
TRBJ1-1 TRBV24-1 TRBD1 . TGTGCCACCAGTGAATCCGGGACAGGGGGCTCCCGGACTGAAGCTTTCTTT CATSESGTGGSRTEAFF
TRBJ2-5 TRBV5-1 . few TGCGCCAGCAGCTTCTCGGCCAGGGTAGGAGAGACCCAGTACTTC CASSFSARVGETQYF
TRBJ1-2 TRBV10-3 TRBD1 . TGTGCCATCAGTGAGAGATTGCAGGGGGCGCGGGGCTACACCTTC CAISERLQGARGYTF
TRBJ2-7 TRBV9 . . TGTGCCAGCAGCGTAGCGCAGGGGTCCTACGAGCAGTACTTC CASSVAQGSYEQYF
TRBJ2-3 TRBV29-1 TRBD2 many TGCAGCGTTAGCGGGACTAGCACAGATACGCAGTATTTT CSVSGTSTDTQYF
TRBJ1-4 TRBV15 . few TGTGCCACCAGCACCTCACCCCGGCTGAATGAAAAACTGTTTTTT CATSTSPRLNEKLFF
TRBJ2-7 TRBV27 . . TGTGCCAGCAGTTTATCGTGGGGGCAGGCCTACGAGCAGTACTTC CASSLSWGQAYEQYF
TRBJ1-2 TRBV12-3/TRBV12-4 . few TGTGCCAGCAGTTTTTCGCCCAGGGTCGGCTACACCTTC CASSFSPRVGYTF
TRBJ2-3 TRBV12-3/TRBV12-4 . few TGTGCCAGCAGTTTGGGTTGGGGACGCGGGGAAGATACGCAGTATTTT CASSLGWGRGEDTQYF
TRBJ2-5 TRBV29-1 . many TGCAGCGTTGACAAAGGTCAAGAGACCCAGTACTTC CSVDKGQETQYF
TRBJ2-2 TRBV5-1 . . TGCGCCAGCAGCTTCAGGGGCGCCGCCGGGGAGCTGTTTTTT CASSFRGAAGELFF
TRBJ1-5 TRBV6-6 . few TGTGCCAGCAGTATCCACAGGGTAGACGATCAGCCCCAGCATTTT CASSIHRVDDQPQHF
TRBJ2-7 TRBV20-1 TRBD2 . TGCAGTGCTAGAGTAGATAGCGGGGGGACCTACGAGCAGTACTTC CSARVDSGGTYEQYF
TRBJ2-1 TRBV27 TRBD2 . TGTGCCAGCAGTTTAAACCTAGCGGAGGGGCCGCATGAGCAGTTCTTC CASSLNLAEGPHEQFF
TRBJ2-7 TRBV27 . . TGTGCCAGCAGTTTCATCCGGGGGGCAGTCTACGAGCAGTACTTC CASSFIRGAVYEQYF
TRBJ1-1 TRBV28 . . TGTGCCAGCAGTCAAACAGGGCGCTACACTGAAGCTTTCTTT CASSQTGRYTEAFF
TRBJ2-1 TRBV29-1 TRBD1 . TGCAGCGTAAAAGGGGGCTCCTACGATGAGCAGTTCTTC CSVKGGSYDEQFF
TRBJ1-1 TRBV15 . . TGTGCCACCAGCAGCAAGGTACTAGGAACTGAAGCTTTCTTT CATSSKVLGTEAFF
TRBJ1-4 TRBV27 . few TGTGCCAGCAGTCAGGTTTATAATGAAAAACTGTTTTTT CASSQVYNEKLFF
TRBJ2-7 TRBV4-1 TRBD1 . TGCGCCAGCAGCCTTGCGGACAGGGATCACGAGCAGTACTTC CASSLADRDHEQYF
TRBJ2-7 TRBV20-1 TRBD2 few TGCAGTGCTAGAGATCCCAGGACTAGCGGGGTCTTGGAGCAGTACTTC CSARDPRTSGVLEQYF
TRBJ2-7 TRBV3-1 TRBD1 . TGTGCCAGCAGCCAAGATTGGGGACAGTCCTACGAGCAGTACTTC CASSQDWGQSYEQYF
TRBJ2-1 TRBV3-1 TRBD2 few TGTGCCAGCAGCCAAGGCGGCGGGAGAAGCTCCTACAATGAGCAGTTCTTC CASSQGGGRSSYNEQFF
TRBJ2-6 TRBV30 . . TGTGCCTGGAGTCGGGGTACCCCGGTGATTGGGGCCAACGTCCTGACTTTC CAWSRGTPVIGANVLTF
TRBJ1-5 TRBV4-2 TRBD1 few TGTGCCAGCAGCCAAGCCCAGGGGGCAAATCAGCCCCAGCATTTT CASSQAQGANQPQHF
TRBJ2-5 TRBV7-6 TRBD2 few TGTGCCAGCAGCCTAACTTCATCGACTAGCGGGCAAGAGACCCAGTACTTC CASSLTSSTSGQETQYF
TRBJ1-4 TRBV11-2 TRBD1 . TGTGCCAGCAGCTTAGGGGACAGACCCACAACTAATGAAAAACTGTTTTTT CASSLGDRPTTNEKLFF
TRBJ2-1 TRBV20-1 TRBD2 few TGCAGTGCTAGAGGGGGGGGACGGGGTTACAATGAGCAGTTCTTC CSARGGGRGYNEQFF
TRBJ2-3 TRBV10-1 . few TGCGCCAGCAGTGAGTCTATAGGGGGGGGCACAGATACGCAGTATTTT CASSESIGGGTDTQYF
TRBJ2-1 TRBV20-1 TRBD2 few TGCAGTGCCTTGACTAGCCTAAGCTCCTACAATGAGCAGTTCTTC CSALTSLSSYNEQFF
TRBJ1-1 TRBV13 . . TGTGCCAGCAGCCGCGGACTGGGGGCCGCTGAAGCTTTCTTT CASSRGLGAAEAFF
TRBJ1-5 TRBV12-3/TRBV12-4 TRBD1 many TGTGCCAGCAGGTCGGGACAGTATAGCAATCAGCCCCAGCATTTT CASRSGQYSNQPQHF
TRBJ1-5 TRBV20-1 . . TGCAGTGCTAGAGATCGAACCTGGGAGTATAGCAATCAGCCCCAGCATTTT CSARDRTWEYSNQPQHF
TRBJ1-2 TRBV5-1 TRBD1 . TGCGCCAACAGCTCGACTTGGGACAGGGACGGCTACACCTTC CANSSTWDRDGYTF
TRBJ2-1 TRBV7-2 . many TGTGCCAGCAGCTTAGAAAACATCTACAATGAGCAGTTCTTC CASSLENIYNEQFF
TRBJ1-2 TRBV20-1 . . TGCAGTGCTAGGCCCCGGGACGTCGGGCGCTATGGCTACACCTTC CSARPRDVGRYGYTF
TRBJ2-1 TRBV20-1 TRBD1 . TGCAGTGCTAGTTTCGGACAGGGATACAATGAGCAGTTCTTC CSASFGQGYNEQFF
TRBJ2-4 TRBV14 . few TGTGCCAGCAGCCAAGATATAATAGGTCTACCCAAAAACATTCAGTACTTC CASSQDIIGLPKNIQYF
TRBJ1-6 TRBV7-2 . . TGTGCCAGCAGCTTATCAGGGGCCTATAATTCACCCCTCCACTTT CASSLSGAYNSPLHF
TRBJ1-1 TRBV11-2 . . TGTGCCAGCAGCTTAGCGAGGCCTAGGGACACTGAAGCTTTCTTT CASSLARPRDTEAFF
TRBJ2-7 TRBV29-1 . . TGCAGCGTTGAAGATAGGTTGGGGGAGAGGAACGAGCAGTACTTC CSVEDRLGERNEQYF
TRBJ1-4 TRBV7-2 . . TGTGCCAGCAGCGGGCCGGGACTGGGGGGAAAACTGTTTTTT CASSGPGLGGKLFF
TRBJ2-1 TRBV4-1 TRBD2 . TGCGCCAGCAGCCTAGCGGGGGGCGGTTACACTGAGCAGTTCTTC CASSLAGGGYTEQFF